Here is one T cell receptor beta chain with its context. The antigen remains unidentified. The germline V gene encodes CDR1 MNHNS and CDR2 SASEGT. The length of the CDR3 is 15 residues. Germline trimming cut 7 bases from V and 7 bases from J; bases unmatched to any gene: 7. Sequenced by immunoSEQ multiplex PCR; TCRdb stores in-frame clones only, minus some. The sample lists over 50,000 clones, over 60% occurring once. The sample belongs to a study of a mutant IDH1 vaccine in newly diagnosed glioma. Whole-study context: The timing of visit V12 was week 35, and that of visit V13 was week 47. Study-level findings and limits: Seemingly, top peripheral T cell clonotype changes bore no relation to pseudoprogression.

The time point denotes: week 47, end of study. Each vaccine dose was 300 ug of mutant IDH1 20-mer peptide, with topical imiquimod. This specimen consisted of PBMCs, obtained from a glioma patient whose treatment included an IDH1 peptide vaccine. The chain combines TRBV6-1 with TRBJ2-1; 13 nucleotides match TRBD2. The receptor comes from a woman in her thirties or forties with glioma. Some clones in this sample may be carry-over from other donors' samples. Written as DNA, the CDR3 is TGTGCCAGCACGGGACTAGCGGGGACCATAAATGAGCAGTTCTTC. The encoded protein is CASTGLAGTINEQFF.